Here is one T cell receptor beta chain with its context. In the source study's methods: Amplified reference gene primers provided the basis for estimating nucleated cell counts. Repertoires were generated with immunoSEQ multiplex PCR, while TCRdb's copy carries only in-frame clones and drops some. Clone size and the V and J calls come from that table; the DNA yielded D and trimming. The data show about 91,000 clones, with about 81% seen just once and approximately 25% held by the top ten. This entry comes from a study of blood T cell repertoires in COVID-19. Background on the study: Italy, Spain and the United States were the sources of the convalescent and acute COVID-19 samples. PBMCs, B-cell-depleted T cells, or T cells provided the cDNA or gDNA that made up the material.

Sequenced material: peripheral blood. This TCR derives from a man between 65 and 80 years old with acute or convalescent COVID-19.

In nucleotides, the CDR3 is TGTGCCAGCCGTCCGGACAGCTTCTCTGGAAACACCATATATTTT. The encoded protein is CASRPDSFSGNTIYF. The chain combines TRBV27 with TRBJ1-3; maybe TRBD1 (6 bases). Trimming shortened V by 8 bases and J by 0 bases, and 14 bases separated the two germline ends. Germline CDR1 reads MNHEY; CDR2 reads SMNVEV (reference sequence). The CDR3 loop spans 15 amino acids.